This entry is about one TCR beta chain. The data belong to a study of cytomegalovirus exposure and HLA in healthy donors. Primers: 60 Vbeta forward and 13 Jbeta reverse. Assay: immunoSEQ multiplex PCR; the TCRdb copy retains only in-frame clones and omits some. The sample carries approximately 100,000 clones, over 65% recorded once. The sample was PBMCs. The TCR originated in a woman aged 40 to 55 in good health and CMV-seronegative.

The CDR3 here is CASSFGGPLNEKLFF. CDR3 sequence (DNA): TGCGCCAGCAGCTTCGGGGGACCCCTTAATGAAAAACTGTTTTTT. This chain uses TRBV5-1 with TRBJ1-4, with a weak D call TRBD1 (5 bases). From germline, CDR1 is SGHRS and CDR2 YFSETQ. This CDR3 has 15 amino acids. V was clipped by 2 bases and J by 4 bases, with 12 bases between them. The full variable domain, completed using reference TRBV5-1 and TRBJ1-4, is KAGVTQTPRYLIKTRGQQVTLSCSPISGHRSVSWYQQTPGQGLQFLFEYFSETQRNKGNFPGRFSGRQFSNSRSEMNVSTLELGDSALYLCASSFGGPLNEKLFFGSGTQLSVL.